This entry lists 3 T cell receptor beta chains sequenced from one sample in a study of CXCR3-negative and CXCR3-positive naive CD8 T cells. Preparation of TRB cDNA libraries relied on 5' RACE carrying UMI labels. TCRdb derives one entry per CDR3 protein from the 5' RACE reads, leaving out DNA. The sample shows approximately 40,000 distinct CDR3 sequences, and under 15% sits with its ten largest clones. Sequences were obtained from memory CD8+ T cells from blood. These receptors came from a human donor in good health. Some clones in this sample may be carry-over from other donors' samples.

The gene calls are TRBV4-1 and TRBJ2-1. The CDR3 contains 14 residues. Per the germline V gene, CDR1 is MGHRA and CDR2 is YSYEKL. CDR3 sequence: CASSRRKIGDEQFF.

The CDR3 loop reads CASSTVPYEQYF. The V and J genes are TRBV28 and TRBJ2-7. CDR1 MDHEN and CDR2 SYDVKM come from the germline V gene. The CDR3 is made up of 12 amino acids.

The CDR3 protein is CASSPARQYNEKLFF. The V gene is TRBV4-2, the J gene TRBJ1-4; the D call of TRBD1 rests on TCRdb alone, since no DNA is present to check it. The CDR3 has 15 amino acids. Germline CDR1 and CDR2: LGHNA and YNFKEQ.